Presented here are 27 T cell receptor beta chains from one specimen sequenced in a study of PD-1 blockade in classical Hodgkin lymphoma. Produced via immunoSEQ multiplex PCR; TCRdb's table is partial and in-frame only. The sample records about 58,000 clones, 88% being singletons. Every patient experienced relapse after autologous stem cell transplantation, and brentuximab vedotin exposure varied. The sample was peripheral blood mononuclear cells (PBMCs), taken before the second cycle of nivolumab. The receptors were sampled from a human donor with classical Hodgkin lymphoma.

V usage is TRBV6-5 and J usage is TRBJ2-5, with D unresolved. V dropped 8 bases and J dropped 4 bases, with 14 bases sitting between them. The CDR3 is 13 residues long. Germline V gene sequence: CDR1 MNHEY, CDR2 SVGAGI. CDR3: CASRTSLRETQYF. The CDR3 nucleotides are TGTGCCAGCCGGACGTCTCTTAGAGAGACCCAGTACTTC.

The rearrangement links TRBV2 to TRBJ1-6, with unresolved D. The germline CDR1 and CDR2 sequences are SNHLY and FYNNEI. V dropped 6 bases and J dropped 7 bases, with 7 bases sitting between them. The CDR3 totals 12 residues. CDR3 sequence: CASRQTNSPLHF. The CDR3 DNA follows: TGTGCCAGCAGACAGACGAATTCACCCCTCCACTTT.

V and J are TRBV19 and TRBJ2-1; D is possibly TRBD1 (5 bases). Trimming pared 10 bases from V and 8 bases from J, leaving 24 bases between. Germline V gene sequence: CDR1 LNHDA, CDR2 SQIVND (reference sequence). The CDR3 covers 15 residues. Here the CDR3 DNA reads TGTGCCACCCAGACCCAGGGATGGAGTCTGGATGAGCAGTTCTTC. Protein sequence: CATQTQGWSLDEQFF.

V is TRBV5-1 and J is TRBJ1-4, with 7 positions matching TRBD1. Germline CDR1 and CDR2: SGHRS and YFSETQ. The length of the CDR3 is 14 residues. After removal of 4 bases from V and 8 bases from J, the junction contained 8 bases not matched to a gene. The CDR3 region is CASSNGGDREKLFF. The CDR3 coding sequence is TGCGCCAGCAGCAACGGAGGGGACAGAGAAAAACTGTTTTTT.

This clone appeared once. V usage is TRBV7-8 and J usage is TRBJ1-1, with D perhaps TRBD1 (6 bases). There are 12 residues in the CDR3. Trimming shortened V by 4 bases and J by 8 bases, and 11 bases separated the two germline ends. From germline, CDR1 is SGHVS and CDR2 FQNEAQ. For the CDR3, the DNA is TGTGCCAGCAGCTCCGGACAGCACGAAGCTTTCTTT. It yields the protein CASSSGQHEAFF.

A remark on this clone: Other DNA sequences of this sample code for an identical CDR3. V usage is TRBV5-1 and J usage is TRBJ2-3; 8 bases are shared with TRBD1. CDR3 length: 15 amino acids. Per germline, CDR1 SGHRS and CDR2 YFSETQ. J gave up 4 bases and V 0 bases, and 4 bases lay outside the gene matches. The CDR3 loop is CASSLVGTGSDTQYF. CDR3 DNA sequence: TGCGCCAGCAGCTTGGTTGGGACAGGTTCAGATACGCAGTATTTT.

The rearrangement joins TRBV7-6 to TRBJ2-7; D may match TRBD1 or TRBD2 (5 bases each). CDR3 length: 14 amino acids. Germline CDR1 reads SGHVS; CDR2 reads FNYEAQ. The ends were cut back, 1 base at V and 5 bases at J, with 12 bases in the middle. CDR3 sequence: CASSLGGDLDEQYF. CDR3 bases: TGTGCCAGCAGCTTAGGAGGGGACCTCGACGAGCAGTACTTC.

J is TRBJ2-2 and V is TRBV6-5; 10 bases agree with TRBD1. J lost 4 bases, V lost 10 bases, and 3 bases had no gene match. The germline CDR1 and CDR2 sequences are MNHEY and SVGAGI. There are 13 residues in the CDR3. The CDR3 region is CAIWDRGTGELFF. The CDR3 DNA is TGTGCCATTTGGGACAGGGGCACCGGGGAGCTGTTTTTT.

This clone appeared once. The V gene is TRBV7-6, the J gene TRBJ2-2; D unclear. The CDR3 has 14 residues. V was clipped by 4 bases and J by 6 bases, with 12 bases between them. Germline values: CDR1 SGHVS, CDR2 FNYEAQ. CDR3 DNA: TGTGCCAGCAGCTCCCGGCTTGGGGCCGGGGAGCTGTTTTTT. Translating gives CASSSRLGAGELFF. The complete variable domain, with remaining parts taken from reference TRBV7-6 and TRBJ2-2, reads GAGVSQSPRYKVTKRGQDVALRCDPISGHVSLYWYRQALGQGPEFLTYFNYEAQQDKSGLPNDRFSAERPEGSISTLTIQRTEQRDSAMYRCASSSRLGAGELFFGEGSRLTVL.

This clone was observed once. The gene calls are TRBV7-6 and TRBJ2-1, with 10 bases that match TRBD1. With 5 bases clipped from V and 15 bases from J, the junction kept 7 bases outside the gene matches. The CDR3 length is 12 residues. Germline assignment: CDR1 SGHVS and CDR2 FNYEAQ. The CDR3 here is CASSHPGQGSFF. The CDR3 DNA sequence: TGTGCCAGCAGCCATCCGGGACAGGGGTCGTTCTTC.

V is TRBV5-1 and J is TRBJ2-1; TRBD1 agrees at 7 bases. J gave up 9 bases and V 0 bases, and 6 bases lay outside the gene matches. The CDR3 runs 14 residues. The germline V gene encodes CDR1 SGHRS and CDR2 YFSETQ. This CDR3 is CASSLGGGKGEQFF. The CDR3 DNA reads TGCGCCAGCAGCTTGGGAGGGGGCAAGGGTGAGCAGTTCTTC. Full variable domain (rest looked up from reference TRBV5-1 and TRBJ2-1): KAGVTQTPRYLIKTRGQQVTLSCSPISGHRSVSWYQQTPGQGLQFLFEYFSETQRNKGNFPGRFSGRQFSNSRSEMNVSTLELGDSALYLCASSLGGGKGEQFFGPGTRLTVL.

This chain links TRBV5-6 with TRBJ1-1; D may be TRBD1 (5 bases). Trimming stripped 2 bases from V and 7 bases from J, with 21 bases between. Germline lookup yields CDR1 SGHDT and CDR2 YYEEEE. This CDR3 is built from 16 residues. The CDR3 bases are TGTGCCAGCAGCTTCGAAAGGGGCGAGTATTTAGTTGAAGCTTTCTTT. It encodes CASSFERGEYLVEAFF.

Only a few counts were recorded for this clone. This chain links TRBV6-5 with TRBJ1-1; no definite D call. V was cut by 0 bases and J by 4 bases, with 3 bases left in between. The CDR3 runs to 12 residues. CDR1 MNHEY and CDR2 SVGAGI come from the germline V gene. The CDR3 spells CASSYSPTEAFF. CDR3 DNA sequence: TGTGCCAGCAGTTACTCCCCCACTGAAGCTTTCTTT.

This rearrangement joins TRBV5-1 to TRBJ2-5, with 7 bases that match TRBD2. V shed 1 base, J shed 5 bases, and the junction held 5 bases outside the gene matches. CDR3 length: 14 residues. CDR1 is SGHRS, CDR2 YFSETQ, per germline. The CDR3 spells CASSLSAGGETQYF. The CDR3 DNA reads TGCGCCAGCAGCTTGAGCGCCGGGGGGGAGACCCAGTACTTC.

The genes are TRBV2 and TRBJ2-5, with D possibly matching TRBD2 (6 bases). This CDR3 has 14 amino acids. CDR1 and CDR2 (germline): SNHLY, FYNNEI. V was trimmed by 4 bases and J by 4 bases, leaving 13 bases between them. The chain's CDR3 is CASSVVVGGETQYF. In DNA, the CDR3 is TGTGCCAGCAGTGTGGTAGTCGGGGGAGAGACCCAGTACTTC.

The chain has TRBV15 and TRBJ2-3, with D perhaps matching TRBD1 (5 bases). The germline CDR1 and CDR2 sequences are LNHNV and YYDKDF (reference sequence). With 2 bases removed from V and 0 bases from J, the gap between germline ends came to 9 bases. The CDR3 length is 15 residues. The DNA for the CDR3 is TGTGCCACCAGCAGACAGGGCCCTAGCACAGATACGCAGTATTTT. This sequence encodes CATSRQGPSTDTQYF.

V gene TRBV6-1 combines with J gene TRBJ1-1; D possibly corresponds to TRBD1 (5 bases). This CDR3 has 17 residues. Germline V gene lookup returns CDR1 MNHNS and CDR2 SASEGT. The ends were cut back, 2 bases at V and 0 bases at J, with 16 bases in the middle. The CDR3 DNA is TGTGCCAGCAGTGAAAAGGGAGGTCGGGGACTGAACACTGAAGCTTTCTTT. Its translation: CASSEKGGRGLNTEAFF.

The chain links TRBV7-6 to TRBJ2-3, with 8 bases fitting TRBD2. The CDR3 has 17 residues. Germline lookup yields CDR1 SGHVS and CDR2 FNYEAQ. V lost 5 bases and J lost 4; bases outside the gene matches: 14. The CDR3 nucleotides are TGTGCCAGCAGCGTTTCGAGCGGGGGTTTTCTCCCAGATACGCAGTATTTT. This codes for CASSVSSGGFLPDTQYF.

V is TRBV2 and J is TRBJ2-7; D remains unclear. CDR3 size: 13 residues. Looked up from germline, CDR1 is SNHLY and CDR2 is FYNNEI. Trimming cost V 6 bases and J 3 bases, with 12 bases left between them. Written as DNA, the CDR3 is TGTGCCAGCAGCCAGGCCCCCCTCTACGAGCAGTACTTC. Amino acid sequence: CASSQAPLYEQYF.

The chain combines TRBV5-1 with TRBJ1-2, with a possible D match to TRBD1 (6 bases). Germline CDR1 is SGHRS and CDR2 is YFSETQ. The V and J ends lost 5 bases and 2 bases respectively, with 10 bases between them. The CDR3 extends over 13 amino acids. The CDR3 DNA is TGCGCCAGCAGACCTGACAGGAACTATGGCTACACCTTC. Encoded protein: CASRPDRNYGYTF.

The chain carries TRBV7-9 and TRBJ2-5, with a possible D match to TRBD1 (5 bases). Germline CDR1 SEHNR, CDR2 FQNEAQ (reference sequence). The V end lost 5 bases, the J end lost 5 bases, and 21 bases lay between the germline ends. The CDR3 sequence is 16 residues long. CDR3: CASSRQGGRLWETQYF. The CDR3 DNA sequence: TGTGCCAGCAGCAGGCAGGGCGGTCGATTATGGGAGACCCAGTACTTC.

The chain joins TRBV7-9 to TRBJ2-7, with a weak D call TRBD2 (5 bases). The CDR3 spans 12 residues. The V end was cut by 4 bases, the J end by 3 bases, with 7 bases between. Germline CDR1 SEHNR, CDR2 FQNEAQ (reference sequence). CDR3 residues: CASSYEGYEQYF. DNA for the CDR3: TGTGCCAGCAGCTATGAGGGCTACGAGCAGTACTTC.

This clone has a single count. This rearrangement joins TRBV5-6 to TRBJ2-1; tentatively, D is TRBD1 or TRBD2 (5 bases each). This CDR3 has 13 residues. Deletions cut 2 bases from V and 8 bases from J, with 11 bases between. CDR1 and CDR2 from the germline V gene are SGHDT and YYEEEE. The CDR3 spells CASSLQVGDEQFF. In nucleotides, the CDR3 is TGTGCCAGCAGCTTACAGGTGGGGGATGAGCAGTTCTTC.

This chain connects TRBV5-6 to TRBJ1-4, with D hard to call. The CDR3 loop spans 15 amino acids. V was trimmed by 4 bases and J by 7 bases, leaving 17 bases between them. The germline CDR1 and CDR2 sequences are SGHDT and YYEEEE. The CDR3 region has the DNA TGTGCCAGCAGCCCGAAACTAAGGGTTGGTGAAAAACTGTTTTTT. This gives the protein CASSPKLRVGEKLFF.

The J gene is TRBJ1-2, the V gene TRBV29-1, with 10 bases fitting TRBD1. The CDR3 runs to 13 residues. Germline-derived CDR1 and CDR2 are SQVTM and ANQGSEA. V was clipped by 8 bases and J by 7 bases; unmatched bases: 10. The CDR3 DNA sequence: TGCAGCATGAAAGGACAGGGGGTATCTGGCTACACCTTC. It is translated as CSMKGQGVSGYTF. Combining the CDR3 with reference TRBV29-1 and TRBJ1-2 gives the whole variable domain SAVISQKPSRDICQRGTSLTIQCQVDSQVTMMFWYRQQPGQSLTLIATANQGSEATYESGFVIDKFPISRPNLTFSTLTVSNMSPEDSSIYLCSMKGQGVSGYTFGSGTRLTVV.

The V gene is TRBV28, the J gene TRBJ1-1; D ambiguous. The CDR3 is 12 residues long. The germline gives CDR1 MDHEN, CDR2 SYDVKM. Trimming took off 2 bases at V and 0 bases at J, with 1 base between the two ends. CDR3 residues: CASSLLNTEAFF. CDR3 coding DNA: TGTGCCAGCAGTTTACTGAACACTGAAGCTTTCTTT.

This sequence joins TRBV7-9 and TRBJ1-2; TRBD1 matches 8 bases. The CDR3 has 15 amino acids. Germline V gives CDR1 SEHNR, CDR2 FQNEAQ (reference sequence). The V segment lost 3 bases and the J segment 4 bases; nucleotides outside the gene matches: 7. The DNA for the CDR3 is TGTGCCAGCAGCTTCGGACAGGGAGGCAGCTATGGCTACACCTTC. Amino acid sequence: CASSFGQGGSYGYTF.